This TCR beta chain was captured in a study of blood T cells in healthy people across ages. Study-level findings and limits: The recorded TCR beta diversity per million T cells decreased in a roughly linear manner with age.

With 1 base removed from V and 5 bases from J, the gap between germline ends came to 18 bases. Germline CDR1 reads SGHRS; CDR2 reads YFSETQ. This CDR3 has 16 amino acids. This clonotype was seen a few times. Its antigen remains unknown. A second PCR, run for about 7 to 11 cycles, used a sample-barcoded 5' primer plus a J-beta primer mix. Each TCR beta cDNA got a 12-nucleotide random molecular identifier. Via MiXCR, TCRdb re-called the 5' RACE reads, giving one row per CDR3 protein. The sample shows approximately 800,000 distinct CDR3 sequences, under 40% of them seen only once. This chain uses TRBV5-1 with TRBJ1-1; TRBD1 is a possible D gene (5 bases). The receptor was derived from a man aged 18 to 29 in good health. The sample consisted of blood. CDR3 amino acids: CASSLNAVRGWTEAFF. The CDR3 DNA follows: TGCGCCAGCAGCTTGAATGCCGTGAGGGGCTGGACTGAAGCTTTCTTT.